The present T cell receptor beta chain was sequenced within a study of blood T cell repertoires in COVID-19 (dated by TCRdb to the early 2020s). Regarding the complete study: Samples from collaborators originated in the United States, Italy and Spain and spanned both the acute and convalescent phases of COVID-19. The material from the prospective study consisted of cDNA or gDNA derived from T cells, B-cell-depleted T cells, or PBMCs. The sample metadata nearly always contained a de-identified subject ID, COVID-19 status, age in years and sex. The repertoires were released in a freely available public database intended as a resource for research on the immune response to SARS-CoV-2. Subjects who had been exposed to COVID-19, were actively infected with it, or had recovered from it provided the deeply sampled blood TCRbeta repertoires that made up the dataset. Where available, HLA class I and class II types were obtained from metadata supplied by the sample provider rather than from assay-based typing. The samples were drawn from the first 160 participants of the ongoing ImmuneRACE study and from 950 to 1,500 subjects provided by 6 global collaborators. The investigation overall reported the following: The quantity of clinical and demographic metadata differed by source and by participant and was supplied without curation.

Collaborating institutions collected whole blood in K2EDTA tubes following their own protocols. For TCRbeta analysis, collaborators shipped samples in one of three forms: frozen whole blood, isolated PBMCs, or DNA extracted from either of those sample types. The immunoSEQ Assay, a bias-controlled multiplex PCR, was used to amplify TCRbeta CDR3 regions from genomic DNA. Per the original workflow: Nucleated cell counts per sample were estimated from amplification of reference gene primers within the assay. To quantify the absolute abundance of each unique TCRbeta CDR3 rearrangement, sequence reads were collapsed and filtered. For each sample, productive Simpson clonality was calculated as the square root of Simpson's diversity index across productive rearrangements. As stored in TCRdb, this immuneACCESS dataset retains in-frame rearrangements with V and J assigned. A fraction of the clones does not appear; measured against another copy, unresolved V genes explain less than half of the discrepancy, and the remainder lacks a known reason. V, J and clone size derive from that table, while D and trimming were established from the DNA sequence. The sample data list 150,000 to 200,000 clones, and 81% of these were observed just once. The ten largest make up approximately 11% of the sample.

Inclusive of the bounding cysteine and phenylalanine, the CDR3 is 15 residues long. The CDR3 DNA has 45 bases and is translated from base 1. V is trimmed back by 6 bases and J by 7 bases, and the junction contains 10 bases that no gene match accounts for. In the germline V gene, CDR1 corresponds to SQVTM and CDR2 to ANQGSEA. Of note for this clone: Its antigen is not yet known. Base qualities are not recorded, but no much larger clone differs from it by a single base.

The V and J segments used are TRBV29-1 and TRBJ2-1, and TRBD2 aligns with 12 junction nucleotides. The TCR originated in a man aged 55 to 70 with active or convalescent COVID-19. Sequenced input: peripheral blood. The CDR3 reads CSVKTRTSGINEQFF. The DNA is TGCAGCGTCAAGACACGGACTAGCGGGATAAATGAGCAGTTCTTC.